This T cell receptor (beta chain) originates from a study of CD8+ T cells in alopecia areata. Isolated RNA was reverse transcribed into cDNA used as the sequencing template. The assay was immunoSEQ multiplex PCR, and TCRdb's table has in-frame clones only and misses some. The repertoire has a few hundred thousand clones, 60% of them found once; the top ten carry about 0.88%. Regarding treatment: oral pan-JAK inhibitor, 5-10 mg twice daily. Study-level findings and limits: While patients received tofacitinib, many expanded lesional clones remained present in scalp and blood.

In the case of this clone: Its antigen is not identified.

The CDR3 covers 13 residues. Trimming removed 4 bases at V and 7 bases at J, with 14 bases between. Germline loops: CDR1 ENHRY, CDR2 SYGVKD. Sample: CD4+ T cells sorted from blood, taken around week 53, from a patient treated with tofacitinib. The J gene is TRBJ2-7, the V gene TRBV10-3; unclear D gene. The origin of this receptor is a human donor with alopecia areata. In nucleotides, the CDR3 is TGTGCCATCAGTGGTCCGGTAATGGGGGAGCAGTACTTC. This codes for CAISGPVMGEQYF.